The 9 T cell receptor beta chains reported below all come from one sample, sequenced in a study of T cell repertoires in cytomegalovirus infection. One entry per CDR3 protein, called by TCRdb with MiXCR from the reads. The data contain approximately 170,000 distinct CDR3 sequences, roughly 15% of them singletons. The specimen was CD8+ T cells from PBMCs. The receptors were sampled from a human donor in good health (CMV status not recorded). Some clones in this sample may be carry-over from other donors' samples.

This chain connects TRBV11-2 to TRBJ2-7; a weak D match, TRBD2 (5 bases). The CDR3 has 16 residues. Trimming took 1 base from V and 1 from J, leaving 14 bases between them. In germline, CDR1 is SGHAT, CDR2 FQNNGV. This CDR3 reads CASSLAPAGRSYEQYF. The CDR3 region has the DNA TGTGCCAGCAGCTTAGCCCCTGCGGGCAGGTCCTACGAGCAGTACTTC.

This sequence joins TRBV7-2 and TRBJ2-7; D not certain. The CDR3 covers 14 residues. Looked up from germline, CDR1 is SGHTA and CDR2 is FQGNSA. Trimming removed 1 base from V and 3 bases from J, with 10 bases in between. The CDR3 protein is CASSLGASFYEQYF. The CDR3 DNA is TGTGCCAGCAGCTTAGGGGCCAGCTTCTACGAGCAGTACTTC.

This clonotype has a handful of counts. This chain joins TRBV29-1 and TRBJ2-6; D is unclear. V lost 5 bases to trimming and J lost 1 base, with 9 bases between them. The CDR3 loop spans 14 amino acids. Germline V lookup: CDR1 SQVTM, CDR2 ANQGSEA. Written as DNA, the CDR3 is TGCAGCGTTATCCCAGGATCTGGGGCCAACGTCCTGACTTTC. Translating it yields CSVIPGSGANVLTF. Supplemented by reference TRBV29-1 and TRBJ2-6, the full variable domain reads SAVISQKPSRDICQRGTSLTIQCQVDSQVTMMFWYRQQPGQSLTLIATANQGSEATYESGFVIDKFPISRPNLTFSTLTVSNMSPEDSSIYLCSVIPGSGANVLTFGAGSRLTVL.

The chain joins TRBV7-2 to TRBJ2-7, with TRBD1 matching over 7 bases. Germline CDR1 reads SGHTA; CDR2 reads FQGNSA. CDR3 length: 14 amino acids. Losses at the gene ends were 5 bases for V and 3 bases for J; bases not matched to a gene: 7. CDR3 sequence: CASSQDRIDYEQYF. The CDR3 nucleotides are TGTGCCAGCAGCCAGGACAGGATAGACTACGAGCAGTACTTC.

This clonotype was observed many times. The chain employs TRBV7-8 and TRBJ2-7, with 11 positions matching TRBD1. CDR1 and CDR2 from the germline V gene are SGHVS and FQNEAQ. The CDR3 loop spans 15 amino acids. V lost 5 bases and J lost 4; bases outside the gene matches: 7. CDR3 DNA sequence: TGTGCCAGCAGCGCACCGGGACAGGGGGAATACGAGCAGTACTTC. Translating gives CASSAPGQGEYEQYF.

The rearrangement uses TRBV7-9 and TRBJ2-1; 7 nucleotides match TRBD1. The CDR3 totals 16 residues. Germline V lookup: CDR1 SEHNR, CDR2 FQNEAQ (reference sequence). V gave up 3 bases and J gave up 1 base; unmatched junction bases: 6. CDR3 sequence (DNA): TGTGCCAGCAGCTTGGGTAGGGGGCCGTCCTACAATGAGCAGTTCTTC. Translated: CASSLGRGPSYNEQFF.

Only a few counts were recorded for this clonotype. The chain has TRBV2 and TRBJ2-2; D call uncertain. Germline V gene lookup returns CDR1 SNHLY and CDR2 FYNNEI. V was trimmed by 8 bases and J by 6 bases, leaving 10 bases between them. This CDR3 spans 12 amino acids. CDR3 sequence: CASVPGAGELFF. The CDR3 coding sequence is TGTGCCAGCGTCCCCGGCGCCGGGGAGCTGTTTTTT.

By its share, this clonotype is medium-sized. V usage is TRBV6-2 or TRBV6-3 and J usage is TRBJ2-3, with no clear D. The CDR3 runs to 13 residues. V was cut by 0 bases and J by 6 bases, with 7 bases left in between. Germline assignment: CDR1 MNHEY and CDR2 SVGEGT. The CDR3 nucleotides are TGTGCCAGCAGTTACTCGATGGGCGATACGCAGTATTTT. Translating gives CASSYSMGDTQYF.

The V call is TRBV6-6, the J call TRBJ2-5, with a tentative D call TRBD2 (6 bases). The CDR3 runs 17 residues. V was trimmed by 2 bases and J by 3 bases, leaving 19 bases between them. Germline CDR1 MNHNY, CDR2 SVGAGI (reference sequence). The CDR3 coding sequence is TGTGCCAGCAGTTACATGCCCAGGACTAAAGAGGAAGAGACCCAGTACTTC. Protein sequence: CASSYMPRTKEEETQYF.